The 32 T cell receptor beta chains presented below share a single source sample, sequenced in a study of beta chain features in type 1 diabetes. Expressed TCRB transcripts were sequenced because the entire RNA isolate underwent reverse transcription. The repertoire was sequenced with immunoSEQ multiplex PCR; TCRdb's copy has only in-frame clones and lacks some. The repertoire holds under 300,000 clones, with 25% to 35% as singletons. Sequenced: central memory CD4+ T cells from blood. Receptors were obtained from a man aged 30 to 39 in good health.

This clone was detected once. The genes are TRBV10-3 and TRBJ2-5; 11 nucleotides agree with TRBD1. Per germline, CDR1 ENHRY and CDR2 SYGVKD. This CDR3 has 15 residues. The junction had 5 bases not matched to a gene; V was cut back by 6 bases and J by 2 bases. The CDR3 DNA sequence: TGTGCCATCAGAGAGGACAGGGGGCTACAAGAGACCCAGTACTTC. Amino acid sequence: CAIREDRGLQETQYF.

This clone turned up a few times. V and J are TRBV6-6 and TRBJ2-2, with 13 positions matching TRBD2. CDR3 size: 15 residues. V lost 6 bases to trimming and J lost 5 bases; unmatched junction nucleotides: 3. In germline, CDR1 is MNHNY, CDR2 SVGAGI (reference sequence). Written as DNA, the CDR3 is TGTGCCAGCAGCTCACTAGCGGGAGGGACCGGGGAGCTGTTTTTT. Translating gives CASSSLAGGTGELFF.

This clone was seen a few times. The CDR3 DNA reads as TGCGCCAGCAGCTTGGCCGGGACCCCCGGGTCCGGGGAGCTGTTTTTT. This codes for CASSLAGTPGSGELFF. The rearrangement uses TRBV5-1 and TRBJ2-2, with D possibly called TRBD1 or TRBD2 (5 bases each). Per the germline V gene, CDR1 is SGHRS and CDR2 is YFSETQ. Between the trimmed V and J ends, which lost 0 bases and 6 bases, there was a span of 15 bases. The CDR3 spans 16 residues.

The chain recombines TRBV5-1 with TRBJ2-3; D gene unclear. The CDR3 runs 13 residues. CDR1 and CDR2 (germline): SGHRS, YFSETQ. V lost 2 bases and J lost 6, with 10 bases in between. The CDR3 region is CASSLSLPDTQYF. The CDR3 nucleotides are TGCGCCAGCAGCTTATCGCTGCCGGATACGCAGTATTTT.

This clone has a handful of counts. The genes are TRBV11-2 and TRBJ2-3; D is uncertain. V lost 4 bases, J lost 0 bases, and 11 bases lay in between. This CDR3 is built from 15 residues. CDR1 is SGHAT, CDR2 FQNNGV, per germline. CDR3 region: CASSSRHPSTDTQYF. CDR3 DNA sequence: TGTGCCAGCAGCTCTAGACACCCTAGCACAGATACGCAGTATTTT.

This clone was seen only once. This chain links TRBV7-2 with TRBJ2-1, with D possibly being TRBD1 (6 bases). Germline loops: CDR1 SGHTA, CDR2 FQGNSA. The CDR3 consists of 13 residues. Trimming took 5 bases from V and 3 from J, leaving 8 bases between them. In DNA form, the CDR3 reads TGTGCCAGCAGCCCGGACAGCTACAATGAGCAGTTCTTC. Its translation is CASSPDSYNEQFF.

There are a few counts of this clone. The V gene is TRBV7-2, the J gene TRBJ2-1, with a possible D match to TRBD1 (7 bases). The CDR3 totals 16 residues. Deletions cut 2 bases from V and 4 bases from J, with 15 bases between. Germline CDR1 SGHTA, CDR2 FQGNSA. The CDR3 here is CASSLFGGGGYNEQFF. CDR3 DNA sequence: TGTGCCAGCAGCTTATTCGGAGGGGGCGGGTACAATGAGCAGTTCTTC.

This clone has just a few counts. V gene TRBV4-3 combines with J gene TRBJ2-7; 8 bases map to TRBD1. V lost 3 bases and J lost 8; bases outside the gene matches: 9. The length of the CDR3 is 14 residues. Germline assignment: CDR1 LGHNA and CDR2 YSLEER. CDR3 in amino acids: CASSQDRVGTKQYF. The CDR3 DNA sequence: TGCGCCAGCAGCCAGGACAGGGTGGGCACTAAGCAGTACTTC.

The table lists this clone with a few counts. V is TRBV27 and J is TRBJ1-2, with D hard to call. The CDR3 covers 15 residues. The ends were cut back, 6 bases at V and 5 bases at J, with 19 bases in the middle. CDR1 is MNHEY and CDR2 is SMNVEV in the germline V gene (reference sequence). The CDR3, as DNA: TGTGCCAGCAGGCCTTTGGGCCCCTCCCCTTATGGCTACACCTTC. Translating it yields CASRPLGPSPYGYTF.

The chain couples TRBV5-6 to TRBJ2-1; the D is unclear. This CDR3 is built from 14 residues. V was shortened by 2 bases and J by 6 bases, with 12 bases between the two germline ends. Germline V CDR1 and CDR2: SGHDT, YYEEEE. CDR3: CASSFGPPPNEQFF. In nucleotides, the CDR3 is TGTGCCAGCAGCTTCGGGCCGCCCCCCAATGAGCAGTTCTTC.

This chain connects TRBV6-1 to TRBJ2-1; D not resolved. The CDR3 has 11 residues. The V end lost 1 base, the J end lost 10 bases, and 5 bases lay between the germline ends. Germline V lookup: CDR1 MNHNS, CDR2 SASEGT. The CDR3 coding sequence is TGTGCCAGCAGTGAAGGGTGGGAGCAGTTCTTC. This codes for CASSEGWEQFF.

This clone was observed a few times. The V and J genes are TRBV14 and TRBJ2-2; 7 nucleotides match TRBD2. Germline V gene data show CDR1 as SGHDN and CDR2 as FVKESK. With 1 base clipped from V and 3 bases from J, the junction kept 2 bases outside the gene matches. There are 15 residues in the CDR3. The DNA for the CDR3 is TGTGCCAGCAGCCAAGGCGGGAGCTACACCGGGGAGCTGTTTTTT. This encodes CASSQGGSYTGELFF.

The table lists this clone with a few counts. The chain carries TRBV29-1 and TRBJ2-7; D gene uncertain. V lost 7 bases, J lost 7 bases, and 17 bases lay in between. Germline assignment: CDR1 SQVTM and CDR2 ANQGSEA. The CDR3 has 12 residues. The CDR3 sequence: CSGVSGEAEQYF. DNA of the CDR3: TGCAGCGGTGTGTCGGGCGAGGCTGAGCAGTACTTC.

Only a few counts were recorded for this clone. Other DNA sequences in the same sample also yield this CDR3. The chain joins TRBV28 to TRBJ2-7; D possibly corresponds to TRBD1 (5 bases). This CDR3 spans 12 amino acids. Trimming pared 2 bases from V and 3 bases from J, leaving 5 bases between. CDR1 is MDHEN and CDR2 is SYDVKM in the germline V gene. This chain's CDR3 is CASSLQGYEQYF. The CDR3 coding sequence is TGTGCCAGCAGTTTACAGGGCTACGAGCAGTACTTC. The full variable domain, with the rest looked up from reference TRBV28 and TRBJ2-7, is DVKVTQSSRYLVKRTGEKVFLECVQDMDHENMFWYRQDPGLGLRLIYFSYDVKMKEKGDIPEGYSVSREKKERFSLILESASTNQTSMYLCASSLQGYEQYFGPGTRLTVT.

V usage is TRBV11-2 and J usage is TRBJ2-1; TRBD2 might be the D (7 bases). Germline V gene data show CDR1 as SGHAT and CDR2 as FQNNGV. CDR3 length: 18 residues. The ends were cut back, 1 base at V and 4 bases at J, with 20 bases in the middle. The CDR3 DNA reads TGTGCCAGCAGCTTAGTTGAGAGGGGGGCTAGCGGTTACAATGAGCAGTTCTTC. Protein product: CASSLVERGASGYNEQFF.

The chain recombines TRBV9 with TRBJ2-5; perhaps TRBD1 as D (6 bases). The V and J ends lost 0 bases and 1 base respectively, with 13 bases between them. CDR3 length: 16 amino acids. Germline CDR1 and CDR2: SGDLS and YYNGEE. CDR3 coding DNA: TGTGCCAGCAGCGTAGGCCCAGGGGATACCCAAGAGACCCAGTACTTC. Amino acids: CASSVGPGDTQETQYF.

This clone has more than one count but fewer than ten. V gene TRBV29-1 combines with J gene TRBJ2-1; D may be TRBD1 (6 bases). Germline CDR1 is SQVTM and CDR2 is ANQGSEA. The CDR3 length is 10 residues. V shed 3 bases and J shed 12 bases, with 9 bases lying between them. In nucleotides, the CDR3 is TGCAGCGTTGAGGACAGTGTGCAGTTCTTC. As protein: CSVEDSVQFF.

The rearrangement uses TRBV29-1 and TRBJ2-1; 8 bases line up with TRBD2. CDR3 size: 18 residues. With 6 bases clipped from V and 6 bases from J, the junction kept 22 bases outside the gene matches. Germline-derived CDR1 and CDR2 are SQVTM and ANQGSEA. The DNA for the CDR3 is TGCAGCGTCATCCTGTTGGCCGATGGCGGGAGGCTAGGCAATGAGCAGTTCTTC. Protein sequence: CSVILLADGGRLGNEQFF.

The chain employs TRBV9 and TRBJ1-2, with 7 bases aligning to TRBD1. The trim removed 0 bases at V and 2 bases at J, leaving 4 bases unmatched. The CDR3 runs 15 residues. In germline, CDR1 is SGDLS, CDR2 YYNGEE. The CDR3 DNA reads TGTGCCAGCAGCGTAGAACCGGGACAGAACTATGGCTACACCTTC. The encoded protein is CASSVEPGQNYGYTF.

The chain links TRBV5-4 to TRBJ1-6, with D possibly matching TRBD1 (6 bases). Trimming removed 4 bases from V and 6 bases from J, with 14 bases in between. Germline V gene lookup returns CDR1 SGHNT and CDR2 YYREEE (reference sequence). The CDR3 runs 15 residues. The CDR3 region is CASSPAQQGNSPLHF. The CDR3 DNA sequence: TGTGCCAGCAGCCCCGCCCAACAGGGTAATTCACCCCTCCACTTT.

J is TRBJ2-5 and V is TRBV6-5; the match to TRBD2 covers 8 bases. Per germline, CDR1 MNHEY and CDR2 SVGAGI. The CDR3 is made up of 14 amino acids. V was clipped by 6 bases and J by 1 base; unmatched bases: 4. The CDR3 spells CASSPLAVQETQYF. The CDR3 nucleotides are TGTGCCAGCAGCCCACTAGCGGTCCAAGAGACCCAGTACTTC.

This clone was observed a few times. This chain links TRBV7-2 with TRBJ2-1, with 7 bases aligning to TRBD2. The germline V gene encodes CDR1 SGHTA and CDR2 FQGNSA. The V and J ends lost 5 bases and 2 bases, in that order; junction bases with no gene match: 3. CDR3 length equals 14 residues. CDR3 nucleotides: TGTGCCAGCAGCGCGGGACTACCCTACAATGAGCAGTTCTTC. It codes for CASSAGLPYNEQFF.

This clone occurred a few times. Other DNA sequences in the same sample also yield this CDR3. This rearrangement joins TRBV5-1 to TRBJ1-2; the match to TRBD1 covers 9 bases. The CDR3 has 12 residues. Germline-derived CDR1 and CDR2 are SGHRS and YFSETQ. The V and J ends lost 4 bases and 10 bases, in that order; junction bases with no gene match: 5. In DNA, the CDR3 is TGCGCCAGCAGCCTCCGGGACAGGGACTACACCTTC. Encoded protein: CASSLRDRDYTF.

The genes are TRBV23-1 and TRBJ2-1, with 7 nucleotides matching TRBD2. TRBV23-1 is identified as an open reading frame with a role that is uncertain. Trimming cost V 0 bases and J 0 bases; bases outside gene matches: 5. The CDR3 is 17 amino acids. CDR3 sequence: CASSQSDGGSSYNEQFF. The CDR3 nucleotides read TGCGCCAGCAGTCAATCGGACGGCGGGAGCTCCTACAATGAGCAGTTCTTC.

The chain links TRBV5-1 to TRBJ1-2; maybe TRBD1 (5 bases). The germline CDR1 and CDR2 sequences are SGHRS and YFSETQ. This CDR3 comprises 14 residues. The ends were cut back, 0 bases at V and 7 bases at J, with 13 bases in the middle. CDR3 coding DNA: TGCGCCAGCAGCTTGGCCGCCGACCAGGGTGGCTACACCTTC. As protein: CASSLAADQGGYTF. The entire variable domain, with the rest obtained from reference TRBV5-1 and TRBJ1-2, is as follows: KAGVTQTPRYLIKTRGQQVTLSCSPISGHRSVSWYQQTPGQGLQFLFEYFSETQRNKGNFPGRFSGRQFSNSRSEMNVSTLELGDSALYLCASSLAADQGGYTFGSGTRLTVV.

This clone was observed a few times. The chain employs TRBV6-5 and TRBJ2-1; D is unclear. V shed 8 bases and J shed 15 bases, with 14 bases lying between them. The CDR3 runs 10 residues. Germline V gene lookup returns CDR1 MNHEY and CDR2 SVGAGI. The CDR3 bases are TGTGCCAGCGGTAACCGAAACCCGTTCTTC. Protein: CASGNRNPFF.

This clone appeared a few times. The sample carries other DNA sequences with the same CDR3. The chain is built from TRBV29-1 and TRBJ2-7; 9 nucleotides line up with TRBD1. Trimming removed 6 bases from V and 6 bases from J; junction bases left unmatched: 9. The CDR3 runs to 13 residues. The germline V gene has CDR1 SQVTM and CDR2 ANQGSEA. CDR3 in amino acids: CSVGTGRGLEQYF. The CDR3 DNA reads TGCAGCGTCGGGACAGGGAGAGGGCTCGAGCAGTACTTC.

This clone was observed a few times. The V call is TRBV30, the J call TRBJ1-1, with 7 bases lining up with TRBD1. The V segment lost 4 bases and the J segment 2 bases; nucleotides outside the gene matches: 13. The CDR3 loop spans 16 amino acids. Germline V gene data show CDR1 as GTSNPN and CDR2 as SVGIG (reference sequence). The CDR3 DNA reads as TGTGCCTGGATGAGGACAGGCCGAGGGGTAAACACTGAAGCTTTCTTT. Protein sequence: CAWMRTGRGVNTEAFF.

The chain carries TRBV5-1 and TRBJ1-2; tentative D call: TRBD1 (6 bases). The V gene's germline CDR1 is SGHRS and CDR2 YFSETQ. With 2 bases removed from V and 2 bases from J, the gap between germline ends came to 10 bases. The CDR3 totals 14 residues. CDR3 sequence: CASSFGDTNYGYTF. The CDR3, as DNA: TGCGCCAGCAGCTTCGGGGACACCAACTATGGCTACACCTTC.

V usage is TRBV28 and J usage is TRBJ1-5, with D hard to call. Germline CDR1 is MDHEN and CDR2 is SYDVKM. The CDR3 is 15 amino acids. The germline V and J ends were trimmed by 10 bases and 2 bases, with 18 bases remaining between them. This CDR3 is CATNGGGGGNQPQHF. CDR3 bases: TGTGCCACCAACGGCGGTGGCGGGGGCAATCAGCCCCAGCATTTT.

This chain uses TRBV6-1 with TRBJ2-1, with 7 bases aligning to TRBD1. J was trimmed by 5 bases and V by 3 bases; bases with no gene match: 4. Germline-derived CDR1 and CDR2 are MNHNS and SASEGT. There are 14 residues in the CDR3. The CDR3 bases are TGTGCCAGCAGTGAGGTTGGGACAGACAATGAGCAGTTCTTC. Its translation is CASSEVGTDNEQFF.

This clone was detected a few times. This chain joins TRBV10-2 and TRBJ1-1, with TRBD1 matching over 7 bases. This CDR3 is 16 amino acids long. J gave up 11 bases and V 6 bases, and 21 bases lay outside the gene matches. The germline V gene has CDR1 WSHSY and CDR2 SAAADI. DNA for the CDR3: TGCGCCAGCAGCCTCCGACAGGGCGAAGGAGAGCTGGATGCTTTCTTT. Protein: CASSLRQGEGELDAFF.